Listed here are 16 T cell receptor beta chains from one sample, sequenced in a study of tumor-infiltrating lymphocytes in primary liver carcinoma. Co-extraction of both nucleic acids (RNA and DNA) used about 18-31 mg of unsorted bulk tissue. A primer in the constant region served to generate TCR beta cDNA from approximately 460 ng of total RNA. For TCR beta, libraries were produced by three nested multiplex PCR rounds using slightly modified ARM-PCR. Rounds one and two of PCR, each of approximately 11 cycles, were primed with TRBV1-TRBV30 forward primers and a C-beta reverse primer. TCRdb redid the calling of the multiplex PCR reads with MiXCR, one entry per CDR3 protein. This table holds 90,000 to 110,000 distinct CDR3 sequences, 80% to 85% found once. Sequenced material: liver tumor tissue from sampling region 3. Subset: tumor region T3, left-lateral pole. The receptors were sampled from a man aged 40-49 years with primary liver carcinoma and hepatitis B virus infection.

On this clonotype itself: The junction does not match germline at one end; this may be a read error. The rearrangement links TRBV4-3 to TRBJ2-1; D uncertain. Germline V gene lookup returns CDR1 LGHNA and CDR2 YSLEER. The CDR3 is made up of 16 amino acids. CDR3: CDSSQDPYSGYNEQFF. CDR3 sequence (DNA): TGCGACAGCAGTCAAGATCCCTACTCAGGATACAATGAGCAGTTCTTC.

J is TRBJ2-5 and V is TRBV7-9, with 10 bases aligning to TRBD1. The V gene's germline CDR1 is SEHNR and CDR2 FQNEAQ (reference sequence). This CDR3 is 15 amino acids long. CDR3 sequence reads: CDSRFWTGGEETQYF. In DNA form, the CDR3 reads TGTGACAGTAGGTTCTGGACAGGGGGAGAAGAGACCCAGTACTTC.

V gene TRBV12-3 or TRBV12-4 combines with J gene TRBJ1-3; D not resolved. This CDR3 region has 16 residues. V lost 7 bases to trimming and J lost 12 bases, with 28 bases between them. The CDR3 DNA is TGTGCCAGCATTTTCCGACTGATGAGGTCTGGAAACGACATATATTTT. Translating it yields CASIFRLMRSGNDIYF.

Turning to this clonotype: The missing conserved phenylalanine or tryptophan at the end of this CDR3 makes a read error likely. This chain connects TRBV5-1 to TRBJ1-1; 9 bases match TRBD1. Germline CDR1 SGHRS, CDR2 YFSETQ. Trimming removed 3 bases from V and 3 bases from J; junction bases left unmatched: 6. The CDR3 sequence is 15 residues long. The CDR3 protein is CASSSHRTGDTEAFI. The CDR3 DNA is TGCGCCAGCAGCTCTCACAGGACAGGGGACACTGAAGCTTTCATT.

As to this clonotype: A read error may produce the germline difference seen at one junction end. The chain employs TRBV12-3 or TRBV12-4 and TRBJ2-5, with 14 bases matching TRBD2. The CDR3 sequence is 17 residues long. CDR3 region: CASSLGLAGGSWEIQYF. In DNA form, the CDR3 reads TGTGCCAGCAGTTTAGGACTAGCGGGAGGGTCATGGGAGATCCAGTACTTC.

Details on this clonotype: The germline gene is not matched at one end of the junction; a read error may be the cause. V and J are TRBV4-1 and TRBJ2-1, with TRBD2 as a possible D gene (5 bases). Looked up from germline, CDR1 is MGHRA and CDR2 is YSYEKL. The CDR3 covers 15 residues. The CDR3 DNA reads as TGCTCCAGCAGCCAAGGTGGACTGCACAGTGATGAGCAGTTCTTC. Residues: CSSSQGGLHSDEQFF.

This clonotype was seen once. Germline is not matched at one junction end, which may reflect a read error. The chain employs TRBV7-8 and TRBJ2-1, with 8 bases lining up with TRBD2. CDR3 size: 13 residues. CDR1 is SGHVS, CDR2 FQNEAQ, per germline. CDR3: CANSLVGREEQFF. In DNA form, the CDR3 reads TGTGCCAACAGCTTAGTCGGGAGGGAAGAGCAGTTCTTC.

To note about this clonotype: Sequence at one end of the junction differs from germline and may be a read error. The chain combines TRBV11-1 with TRBJ2-4; 8 bases agree with TRBD2. Per germline, CDR1 SGHAT and CDR2 FQDESV (reference sequence). CDR3 length equals 17 residues. The DNA for the CDR3 is TGTGCCAACAGCTTTCCCTGGACTAGCAGGACCAAAAACATTCAGTGCTTC. It yields the protein CANSFPWTSRTKNIQCF.

The V and J genes are TRBV6-1 and TRBJ2-1; D is unresolved. Germline CDR1 is MNHNS and CDR2 is SASEGT. The CDR3 is 13 residues long. The CDR3 DNA is TGTGCAATCAGTGTATCACTATCAAATGAGCAGTTCTTC. This sequence encodes CAISVSLSNEQFF.

Note on this clonotype: This likely comes from a read error, as the CDR3 has no conserved phenylalanine or tryptophan at its end. The chain is built from TRBV6-6 and TRBJ2-6; 7 nucleotides align to TRBD1. CDR1 and CDR2 from the germline V gene are MNHNY and SVGAGI (reference sequence). Losses at the gene ends were 5 bases for V and 4 bases for J; bases not matched to a gene: 17. This CDR3 has 19 residues. The DNA for the CDR3 is TGTGCCAGCAGTAAACACTCCGGGACAGCTAACTCCGGGGCCAACGTCCTGACTTTA. Amino acid sequence: CASSKHSGTANSGANVLTL.

In nucleotides, the CDR3 is TGTGCCAGCAGTTTAGCGCTTTATAGGCAAAGGGGGACAGGGAATAGGCAGTATTTT. Translating it yields CASSLALYRQRGTGNRQYF. The J gene is TRBJ2-3, the V gene TRBV12-3 or TRBV12-4; 9 bases are shared with TRBD1. The ends lost 0 bases at V and 11 bases at J; junction bases unmatched: 21. There are 19 residues in the CDR3.

Remarks on this clonotype: With a much larger clone just one base away, this may be a read error. The chain uses TRBV7-9 and TRBJ1-1; D remains unclear. Germline V gene sequence: CDR1 SEHNR, CDR2 FQNEAQ (reference sequence). The CDR3 is 12 amino acids. In DNA, the CDR3 is TGTGACAGCAGCCCCGATTCCACTGAAGCTTTCTTT. Translating it yields CDSSPDSTEAFF. The whole variable domain, filled in from reference TRBV7-9 and TRBJ1-1, reads DTGVSQNPRHKITKRGQNVTFRCDPISEHNRLYWYRQTLGQGPEFLTYFQNEAQLEKSRLLSDRFSAERPKGSFSTLEIQRTEQGDSAMYLCDSSPDSTEAFFGQGTRLTVV.

This chain connects TRBV4-3 to TRBJ1-1, with D hard to call. The CDR3 runs to 15 residues. Trimming shortened V by 0 bases and J by 12 bases, and 20 bases separated the two germline ends. Germline V CDR1 and CDR2: LGHNA, YSLEER. The CDR3 DNA is TGCGCCAGCAGCCAAGATCCTAAAGGGCAAACTAAAACTTTCTTT. This sequence encodes CASSQDPKGQTKTFF.

Turning to this clonotype: The CDR3 ends on some other residue instead of the conserved phenylalanine or tryptophan, so this is likely a read error. The chain combines TRBV4-3 with TRBJ1-6; TRBD1 matches 10 bases. There are 16 residues in the CDR3. Germline V gene lookup returns CDR1 LGHNA and CDR2 YSLEER. The CDR3 DNA reads TGCACCAGCAGCTCTTGGGACAGGGGAAGGAATTCACCCCTCCACTAT. Translation gives CTSSSWDRGRNSPLHY.

This clonotype was recorded at least ten times. This chain uses TRBV7-8 with TRBJ2-3; D uncertain. Per germline, CDR1 SGHVS and CDR2 FQNEAQ. V lost 5 bases to trimming and J lost 4 bases, with 13 bases between them. This CDR3 comprises 14 residues. The CDR3, as DNA: TGTGCCAGCAGCCCTGCCAGGTGGGCAGATACGCAGTATTTT. Its protein is CASSPARWADTQYF. Using reference TRBV7-8 and TRBJ2-3 for the parts outside the CDR3, the full variable domain is GAGVSQSPRYKVAKRGQDVALRCDPISGHVSLFWYQQALGQGPEFLTYFQNEAQLDKSGLPSDRFFAERPEGSVSTLKIQRTQQEDSAVYLCASSPARWADTQYFGPGTRLTVL.

This chain connects TRBV4-3 to TRBJ2-5; 7 nucleotides align to TRBD2. The trim removed 3 bases at V and 5 bases at J, leaving 9 bases unmatched. The germline gives CDR1 LGHNA, CDR2 YSLEER. The CDR3 covers 15 residues. CDR3 DNA: TGCGCCAGCAGCCAGTATCTAGCGGAGGATGAGACCCAGTACTTC. This codes for CASSQYLAEDETQYF.